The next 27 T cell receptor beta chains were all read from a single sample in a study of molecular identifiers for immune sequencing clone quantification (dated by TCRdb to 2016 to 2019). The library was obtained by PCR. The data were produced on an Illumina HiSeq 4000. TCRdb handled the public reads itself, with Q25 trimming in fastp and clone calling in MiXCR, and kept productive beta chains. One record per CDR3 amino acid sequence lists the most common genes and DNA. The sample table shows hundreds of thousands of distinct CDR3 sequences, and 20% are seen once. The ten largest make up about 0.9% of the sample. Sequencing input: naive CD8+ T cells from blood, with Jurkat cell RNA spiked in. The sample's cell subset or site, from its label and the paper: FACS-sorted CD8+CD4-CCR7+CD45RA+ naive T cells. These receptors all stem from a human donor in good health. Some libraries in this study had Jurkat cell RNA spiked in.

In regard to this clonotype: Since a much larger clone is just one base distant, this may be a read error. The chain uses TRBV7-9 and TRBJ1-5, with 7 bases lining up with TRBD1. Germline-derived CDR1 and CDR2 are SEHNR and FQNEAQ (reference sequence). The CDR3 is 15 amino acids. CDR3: CASSLGDRPNQPLHF. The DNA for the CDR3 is TGTGCCAGCAGCTTAGGGGACAGACCCAATCAGCCCCTGCATTTT.

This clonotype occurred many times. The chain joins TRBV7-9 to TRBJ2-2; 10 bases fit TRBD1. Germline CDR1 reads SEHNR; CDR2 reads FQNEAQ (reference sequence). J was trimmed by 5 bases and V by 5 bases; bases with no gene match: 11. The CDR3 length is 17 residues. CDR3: CASSPRGTGVGTGELFF. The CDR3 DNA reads TGTGCCAGCAGCCCGCGCGGGACAGGGGTTGGAACCGGGGAGCTGTTTTTT. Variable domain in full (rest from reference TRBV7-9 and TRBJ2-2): DTGVSQNPRHKITKRGQNVTFRCDPISEHNRLYWYRQTLGQGPEFLTYFQNEAQLEKSRLLSDRFSAERPKGSFSTLEIQRTEQGDSAMYLCASSPRGTGVGTGELFFGEGSRLTVL.

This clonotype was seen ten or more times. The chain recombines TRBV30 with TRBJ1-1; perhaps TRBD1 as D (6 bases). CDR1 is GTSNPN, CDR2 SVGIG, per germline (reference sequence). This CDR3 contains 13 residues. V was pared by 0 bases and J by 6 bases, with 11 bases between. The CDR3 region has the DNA TGTGCCTGGAGTGTATCGGGGGGCGCTGAAGCTTTCTTT. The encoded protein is CAWSVSGGAEAFF.

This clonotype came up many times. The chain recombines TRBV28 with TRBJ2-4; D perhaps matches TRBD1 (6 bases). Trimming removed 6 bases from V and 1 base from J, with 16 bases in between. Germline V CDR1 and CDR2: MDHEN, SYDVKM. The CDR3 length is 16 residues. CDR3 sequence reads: CASSGDQGFAKNIQYF. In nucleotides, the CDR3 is TGTGCCAGCAGCGGAGACCAGGGGTTCGCCAAAAACATTCAGTACTTC.

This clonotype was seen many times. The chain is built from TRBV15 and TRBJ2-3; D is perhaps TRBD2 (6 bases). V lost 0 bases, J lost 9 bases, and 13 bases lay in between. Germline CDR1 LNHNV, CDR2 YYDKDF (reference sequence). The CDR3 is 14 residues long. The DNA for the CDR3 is TGTGCCACCAGCAGAGATTTTGGGACTTACACGCAGTATTTT. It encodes CATSRDFGTYTQYF.

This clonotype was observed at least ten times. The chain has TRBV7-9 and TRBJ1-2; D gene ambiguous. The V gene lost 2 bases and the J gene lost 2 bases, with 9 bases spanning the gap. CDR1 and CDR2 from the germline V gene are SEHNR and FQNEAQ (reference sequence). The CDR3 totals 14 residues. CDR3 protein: CASSLKQINYGYTF. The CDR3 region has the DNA TGTGCCAGCAGCTTAAAACAGATAAACTATGGCTACACCTTC.

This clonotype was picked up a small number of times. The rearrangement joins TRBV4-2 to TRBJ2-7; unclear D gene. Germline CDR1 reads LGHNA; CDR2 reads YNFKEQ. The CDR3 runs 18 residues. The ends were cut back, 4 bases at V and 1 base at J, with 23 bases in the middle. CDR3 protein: CASSRVLYSCPQSYEQYF. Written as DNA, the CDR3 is TGTGCCAGCAGCCGAGTCCTTTATTCGTGTCCGCAGTCCTACGAGCAGTACTTC.

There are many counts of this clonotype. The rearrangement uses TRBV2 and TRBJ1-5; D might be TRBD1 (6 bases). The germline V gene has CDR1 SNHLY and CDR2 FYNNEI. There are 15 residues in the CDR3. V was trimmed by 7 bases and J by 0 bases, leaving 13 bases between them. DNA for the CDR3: TGTGCCAGCAACCAGGGGCCCGATAGCAATCAGCCCCAGCATTTT. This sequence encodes CASNQGPDSNQPQHF.

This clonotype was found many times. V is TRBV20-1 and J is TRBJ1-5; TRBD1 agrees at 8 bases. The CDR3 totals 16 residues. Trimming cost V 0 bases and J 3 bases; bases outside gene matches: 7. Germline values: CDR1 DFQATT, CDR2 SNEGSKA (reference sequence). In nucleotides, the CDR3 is TGCAGTGCTAGAGATTACGGGACAGGATTCAATCAGCCCCAGCATTTT. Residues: CSARDYGTGFNQPQHF.

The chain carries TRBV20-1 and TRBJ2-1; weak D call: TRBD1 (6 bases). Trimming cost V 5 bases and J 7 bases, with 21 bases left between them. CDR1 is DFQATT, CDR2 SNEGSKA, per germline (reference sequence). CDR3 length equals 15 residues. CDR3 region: CSASPDSLRGNEQFF. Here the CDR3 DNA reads TGCAGTGCTTCGCCGGACAGCCTAAGAGGGAATGAGCAGTTCTTC.

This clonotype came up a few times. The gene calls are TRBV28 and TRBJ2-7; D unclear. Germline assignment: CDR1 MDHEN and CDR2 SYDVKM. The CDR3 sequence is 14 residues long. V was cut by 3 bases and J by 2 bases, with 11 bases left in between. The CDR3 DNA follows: TGTGCCAGCAGTTTGATCGGCGAAGCCTACGAGCAGTACTTC. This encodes CASSLIGEAYEQYF. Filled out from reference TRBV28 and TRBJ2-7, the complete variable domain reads DVKVTQSSRYLVKRTGEKVFLECVQDMDHENMFWYRQDPGLGLRLIYFSYDVKMKEKGDIPEGYSVSREKKERFSLILESASTNQTSMYLCASSLIGEAYEQYFGPGTRLTVT.

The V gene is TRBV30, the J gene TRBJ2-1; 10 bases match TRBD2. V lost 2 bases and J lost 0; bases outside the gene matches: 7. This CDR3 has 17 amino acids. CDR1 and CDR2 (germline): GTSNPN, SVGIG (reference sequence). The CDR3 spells CAWSLVSGRASYNEQFF. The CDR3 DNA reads TGTGCCTGGAGTTTAGTAAGCGGGAGGGCCTCCTACAATGAGCAGTTCTTC.

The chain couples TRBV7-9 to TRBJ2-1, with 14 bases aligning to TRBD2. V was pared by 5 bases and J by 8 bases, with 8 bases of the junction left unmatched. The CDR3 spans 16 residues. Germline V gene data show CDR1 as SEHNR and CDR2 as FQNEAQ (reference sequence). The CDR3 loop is CASSQGTSGSFDEQFF. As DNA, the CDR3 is TGTGCCAGCAGCCAAGGGACTAGCGGGAGCTTCGATGAGCAGTTCTTC.

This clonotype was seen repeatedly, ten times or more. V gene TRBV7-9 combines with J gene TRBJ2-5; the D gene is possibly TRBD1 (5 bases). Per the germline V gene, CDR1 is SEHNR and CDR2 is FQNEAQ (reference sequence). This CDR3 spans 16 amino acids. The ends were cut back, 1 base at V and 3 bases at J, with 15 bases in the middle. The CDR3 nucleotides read TGTGCCAGCAGCTTAGGCCGTTGGGGCGGCGAAGAGACCCAGTACTTC. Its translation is CASSLGRWGGEETQYF.

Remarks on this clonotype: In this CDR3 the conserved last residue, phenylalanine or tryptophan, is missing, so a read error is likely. The CDR3 nucleotides read TGTGCCAGCAGCCAATGGGCAGATTTGGGATCCTTAGAGGGGGCCAACGTCCTGACTTCC. Protein sequence: CASSQWADLGSLEGANVLTS. V is TRBV16 and J is TRBJ2-6; D is unresolved. The CDR3 is 20 residues long. V shed 1 base and J shed 4 bases, with 23 bases lying between them. The germline gives CDR1 KGHSY, CDR2 FQNENV.

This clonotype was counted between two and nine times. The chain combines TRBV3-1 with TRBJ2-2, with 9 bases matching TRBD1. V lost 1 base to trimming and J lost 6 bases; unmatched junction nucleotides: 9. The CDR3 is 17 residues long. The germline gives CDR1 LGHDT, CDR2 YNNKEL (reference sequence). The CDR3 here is CASSQVLGQGRPGELFF. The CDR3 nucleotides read TGTGCCAGCAGCCAAGTCTTGGGACAGGGTAGGCCCGGGGAGCTGTTTTTT.

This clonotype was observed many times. CDR3 coding DNA: TGTGCCAGCAGTTTCCGCCCAGGGGGCGATGGCTACACCTTC. It translates to CASSFRPGGDGYTF. The chain employs TRBV12-3 or TRBV12-4 and TRBJ1-2; 8 nucleotides agree with TRBD1. The J segment lost 6 bases and the V segment lost 3 bases, leaving 6 bases of the junction unmatched. The CDR3 covers 14 residues.

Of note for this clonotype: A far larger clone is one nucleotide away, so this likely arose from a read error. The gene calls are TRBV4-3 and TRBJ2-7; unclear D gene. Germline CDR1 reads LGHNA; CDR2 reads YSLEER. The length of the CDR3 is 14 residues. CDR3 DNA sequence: TGCGCCAGCAGCCAAGATCTGGGTTCCTACGGGCAGTACTTC. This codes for CASSQDLGSYGQYF.

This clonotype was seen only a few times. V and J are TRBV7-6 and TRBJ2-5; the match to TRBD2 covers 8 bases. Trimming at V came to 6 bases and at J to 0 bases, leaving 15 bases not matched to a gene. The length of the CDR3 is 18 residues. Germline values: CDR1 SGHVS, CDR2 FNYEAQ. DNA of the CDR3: TGTGCCAGCAGTCGAAACAACGGGGGGGACCGCTACCAAGAGACCCAGTACTTC. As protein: CASSRNNGGDRYQETQYF. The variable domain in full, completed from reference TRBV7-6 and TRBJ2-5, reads GAGVSQSPRYKVTKRGQDVALRCDPISGHVSLYWYRQALGQGPEFLTYFNYEAQQDKSGLPNDRFSAERPEGSISTLTIQRTEQRDSAMYRCASSRNNGGDRYQETQYFGPGTRLLVL.

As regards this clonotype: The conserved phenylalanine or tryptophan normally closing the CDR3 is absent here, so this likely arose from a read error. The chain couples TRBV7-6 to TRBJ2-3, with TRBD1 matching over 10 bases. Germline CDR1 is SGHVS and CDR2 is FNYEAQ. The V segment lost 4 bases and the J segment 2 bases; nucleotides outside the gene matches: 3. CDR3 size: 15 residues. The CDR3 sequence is CASSSGQGVTDTQYI. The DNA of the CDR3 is TGTGCCAGCAGCTCCGGACAGGGGGTCACAGATACGCAGTATATT.

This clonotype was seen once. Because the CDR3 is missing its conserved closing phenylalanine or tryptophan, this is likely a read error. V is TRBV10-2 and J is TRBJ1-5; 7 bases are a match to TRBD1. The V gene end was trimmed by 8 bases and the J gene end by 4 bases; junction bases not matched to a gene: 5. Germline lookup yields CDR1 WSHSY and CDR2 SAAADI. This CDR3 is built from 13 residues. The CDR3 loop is CASDRDRNQPQHY. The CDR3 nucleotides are TGCGCCAGCGACCGGGACAGAAATCAGCCCCAGCATTAT.

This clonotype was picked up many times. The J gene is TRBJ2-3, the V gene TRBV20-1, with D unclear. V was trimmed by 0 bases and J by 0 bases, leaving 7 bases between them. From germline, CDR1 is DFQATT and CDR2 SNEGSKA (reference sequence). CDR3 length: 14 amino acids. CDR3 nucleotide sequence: TGCAGTGCTAGAGATCCGGACAGCACAGATACGCAGTATTTT. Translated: CSARDPDSTDTQYF.

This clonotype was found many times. CDR3 coding DNA: TGTGCCAGCACCCCAGCTGTAGATACGCAGTATTTT. Translating it yields CASTPAVDTQYF. The V and J genes are TRBV2 and TRBJ2-3, with D uncertain. The CDR3 extends over 12 amino acids. The V gene's germline CDR1 is SNHLY and CDR2 FYNNEI. V lost 7 bases and J lost 5, with 10 bases in between.

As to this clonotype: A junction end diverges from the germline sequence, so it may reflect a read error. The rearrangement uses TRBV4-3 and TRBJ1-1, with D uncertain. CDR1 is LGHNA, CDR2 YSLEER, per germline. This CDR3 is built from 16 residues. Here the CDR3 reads CANSQGLRLLNTEAFF. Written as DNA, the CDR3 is TGCGCCAACAGCCAAGGTCTTCGACTCCTGAACACTGAAGCTTTCTTT.

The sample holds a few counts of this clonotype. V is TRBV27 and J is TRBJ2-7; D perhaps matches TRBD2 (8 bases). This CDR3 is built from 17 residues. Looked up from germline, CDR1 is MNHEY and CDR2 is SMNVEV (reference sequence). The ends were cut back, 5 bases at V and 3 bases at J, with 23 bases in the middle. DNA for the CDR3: TGTGCCAGCAGTGCCACAGGGGTTAGCGGGGATATCTACGAGCAGTACTTC. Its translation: CASSATGVSGDIYEQYF.

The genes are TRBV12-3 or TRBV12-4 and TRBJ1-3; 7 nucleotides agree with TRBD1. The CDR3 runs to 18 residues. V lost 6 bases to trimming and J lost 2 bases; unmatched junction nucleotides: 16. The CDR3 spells CASSLLNRQGLPGNTIYF. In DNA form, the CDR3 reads TGTGCCAGCAGCCTATTGAACAGACAGGGATTGCCTGGAAACACCATATATTTT.

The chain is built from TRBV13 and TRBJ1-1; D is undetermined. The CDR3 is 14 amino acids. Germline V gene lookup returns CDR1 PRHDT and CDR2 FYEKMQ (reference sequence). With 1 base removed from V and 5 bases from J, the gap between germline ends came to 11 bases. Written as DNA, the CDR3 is TGTGCCAGCAGCTTAGAATTGTCCGGGACTGAAGCTTTCTTT. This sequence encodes CASSLELSGTEAFF.